This T cell receptor beta chain was captured by sequencing in a study of sequential checkpoint blockade in melanoma (dated by TCRdb to about 2019). Notes on the research overall: Patients were assigned by 1:1 randomization to either first-line nivolumab followed by ipilimumab (arm A) or ipilimumab followed by nivolumab (arm B). Maintenance nivolumab was given following each of the two trial sequences. Overall study results and their limits: The response-prediction model combining TCR metrics and mutation burden needs validation in larger, independent patient cohorts.

The label giving this sample's treatment or condition can be read as: randomized to nivolumab then ipilimumab (arm A) or the reverse (arm B). Prior DNA-damaging chemotherapy had not been received by any trial patient. Thawed PBMCs were sorted on a FACS Aria II flow cytometer to isolate live CD3+CD8+ cells negative for CD19 and CD56. Samples came from patients with melanoma in CheckMate 064, a randomized, open-label phase II trial of sequential checkpoint blockade. Peripheral blood mononuclear cells were collected by leukapheresis, purified using Ficoll-Paque, and frozen in human serum containing approximately 9.4% DMSO. Right after sorting, the blood CD3+CD8+ cells were verified to be >95% pure, and DNA extraction followed. There are 15 amino acids in the CDR3, from cysteine to phenylalanine inclusive. Only the CDR3 part of the read is kept: 45 bases, read in frame from the first base. The germline V gene supplies CDR1 MNHEY and CDR2 SVGAGI. A distance of 19 bases separates the germline ends of V and J, which lose 6 bases and 5 bases respectively.

To note about this clone: The specificity of this receptor is unknown. No per-base quality is available; no much larger clone lies one base away.

The immunoSEQ Assay was used to immunosequence TCRbeta CDR3 regions from genomic DNA. Prior to high-throughput sequencing, genomic DNA was amplified by bias-controlled multiplex PCR. The paper's processing steps were these. To quantify the absolute abundance of each unique TCRbeta CDR3 region, the sequences were collapsed and filtered. Clonality, defined as 1 minus Pielou's evenness, was calculated using productive rearrangements only. Clones with significantly greater frequencies in on-treatment versus baseline samples were identified using a previously published method. This is the immuneACCESS table as TCRdb keeps it, with only in-frame sequences that have V and J called. A part of the clones is gone; compared with another copy, unresolved V genes explain less than half, and the rest is unexplained. V and J calls and clone size come straight from that table; D and trimming were deduced from the DNA. The sample data list around 12,000 clones, and 77% of these were observed just once. The top ten clonotypes cover about a tenth of the sample.

This sequence uses TRBV6-5 and TRBJ2-5; the D region possibly corresponds to TRBD2 (6 bases align). The input for sequencing was CD8+ T cells sorted from blood (inferred from file names), taken from a patient given nivolumab and ipilimumab in sequence. This receptor was identified in a human donor with melanoma. The nucleotides read TGTGCCAGCAGCTCATGGGGGGTTGAGTTCGAGACCCAGTACTTC. Its coded protein is CASSSWGVEFETQYF.